This T cell receptor beta chain was identified in a study of shared T cell receptors in the human thymus. Profiling relied on immunoSEQ multiplex PCR, and the TCRdb table lists in-frame clones only, not all of them. The table includes more than 550,000 clones, roughly 88% detected once. Per the germline V gene, CDR1 is MGHRA and CDR2 is YSYEKL. V lost 0 bases, J lost 2 bases, and 8 bases stayed unmatched. CDR3 length: 18 residues. These sequences were also reported in another study, on human thymus T cells.

The rearrangement links TRBV4-1 to TRBJ2-3; 10 bases map to TRBD2. This TCR was recovered from a girl under three years old with a congenital heart defect. Sequenced material: thymocytes. The CDR3 nucleotides read TGCGCCAGCAGCCAAGACGGCGGGCTAGCGGGGGACACAGATACGCAGTATTTT. It encodes CASSQDGGLAGDTDTQYF.